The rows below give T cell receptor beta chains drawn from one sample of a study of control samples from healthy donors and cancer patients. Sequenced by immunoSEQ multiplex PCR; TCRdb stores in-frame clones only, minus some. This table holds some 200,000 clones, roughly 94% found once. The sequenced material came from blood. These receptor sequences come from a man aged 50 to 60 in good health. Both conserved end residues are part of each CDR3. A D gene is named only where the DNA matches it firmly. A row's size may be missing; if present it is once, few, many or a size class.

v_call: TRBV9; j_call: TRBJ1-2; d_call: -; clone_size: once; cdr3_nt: TGTGCCAGCAGAGGCCCCAGGGATGGCTACACCTTC; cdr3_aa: CASRGPRDGYTF
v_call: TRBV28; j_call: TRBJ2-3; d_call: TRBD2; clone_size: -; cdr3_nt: TGTGCCAGCAGTTTTCGTTTGAGCGGGGGGCCAGATACGCAGTATTTT; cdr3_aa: CASSFRLSGGPDTQYF
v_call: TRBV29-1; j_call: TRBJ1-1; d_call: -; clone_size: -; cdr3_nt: TGCAACGTTGAAGATCTGGGAAACACTGAAGCTTTCTTT; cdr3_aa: CNVEDLGNTEAFF
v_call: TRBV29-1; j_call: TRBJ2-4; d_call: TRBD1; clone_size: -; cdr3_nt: TGCAGCGTCTCAGGGGGAGTAGGCAAAAACATTCAGTACTTC; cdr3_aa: CSVSGGVGKNIQYF
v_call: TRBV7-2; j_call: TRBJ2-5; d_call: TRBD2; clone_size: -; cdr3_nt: TGTGCCAGCAGCTTCCAGCGGGGGCAGGAGACCCAGTACTTC; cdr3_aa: CASSFQRGQETQYF
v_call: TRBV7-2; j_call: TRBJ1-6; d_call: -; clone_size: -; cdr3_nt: TGTGCCAGCAGCTTAATGATTGCGTCTGTTCCTGGGGATAATTCACCCCTCCACTTT; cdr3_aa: CASSLMIASVPGDNSPLHF
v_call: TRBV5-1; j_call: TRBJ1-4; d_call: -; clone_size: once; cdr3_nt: TGCGCCAGCAGCCTACAGGCGAATAATGAAAAACTGTTTTTT; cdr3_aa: CASSLQANNEKLFF
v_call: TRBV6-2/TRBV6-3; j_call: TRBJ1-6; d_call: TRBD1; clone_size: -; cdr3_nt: TGTGCCAGCAGTACGGGACAGCTCGATAATTCACCCCTCCACTTT; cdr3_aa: CASSTGQLDNSPLHF
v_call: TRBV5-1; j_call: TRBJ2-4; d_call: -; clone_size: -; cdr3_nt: TGCGCCAGCAGCTTATCCGTCCGAGCCAAAAACATTCAGTACTTC; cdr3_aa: CASSLSVRAKNIQYF
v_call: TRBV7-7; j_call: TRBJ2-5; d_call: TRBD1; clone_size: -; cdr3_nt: TGTGCTAGCAGCCGAGACAGGGTAGAGGGGACCCAGTACTTC; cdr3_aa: CASSRDRVEGTQYF
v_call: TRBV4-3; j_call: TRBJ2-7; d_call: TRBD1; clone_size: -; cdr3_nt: TGCGCCAGCAGCCAAGATGGGGACAGGGTACAGTACTTC; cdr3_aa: CASSQDGDRVQYF
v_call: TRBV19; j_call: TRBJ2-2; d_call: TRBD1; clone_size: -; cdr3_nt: TGTGCCAGTAGTTTCCGGGACAGGGGGTTCACCGGGGAGCTGTTTTTT; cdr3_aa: CASSFRDRGFTGELFF
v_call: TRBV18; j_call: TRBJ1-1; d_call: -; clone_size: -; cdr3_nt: TGTGCCAGCTCACCATTACTCTTGGGCGGCATGAACACTGAAGCTTTCTTT; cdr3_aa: CASSPLLLGGMNTEAFF
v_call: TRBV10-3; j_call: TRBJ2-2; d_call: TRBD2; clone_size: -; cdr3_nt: TGTGCCATCACCGCCGGGACTAGCGGGGGGGCCGGTTTAGGGGAGCTGTTTTTT; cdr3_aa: CAITAGTSGGAGLGELFF
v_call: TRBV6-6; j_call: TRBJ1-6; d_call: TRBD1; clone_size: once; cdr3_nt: TGTGCCAGCCGAACGACAGGGAGTGTTTCACCCCTCCACTTT; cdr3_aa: CASRTTGSVSPLHF
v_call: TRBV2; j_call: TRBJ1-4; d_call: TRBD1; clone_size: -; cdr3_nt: TGTGCCAGCAACGGACAGGGGAATGAAAAACTGTTTTTT; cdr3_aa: CASNGQGNEKLFF
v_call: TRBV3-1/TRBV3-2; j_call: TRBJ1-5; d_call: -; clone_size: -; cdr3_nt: TGTGCCAGCAGCCAGATTGGGGGGGAAGGGGACAATCAGCCCCAGCATTTT; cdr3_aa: CASSQIGGEGDNQPQHF
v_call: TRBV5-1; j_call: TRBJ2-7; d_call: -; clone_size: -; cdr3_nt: TGCGCCAGCAGCTTGGGCGGGTTCTACGAGCAGTACTTC; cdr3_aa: CASSLGGFYEQYF
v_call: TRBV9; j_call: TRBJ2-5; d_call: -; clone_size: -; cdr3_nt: TGTGCCAGCAGCGGACAGCGTGAGACCCAGTACTTC; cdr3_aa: CASSGQRETQYF
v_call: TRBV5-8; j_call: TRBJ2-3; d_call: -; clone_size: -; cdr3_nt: TGTGCCAGCAGATCAGGGGGGGGCACAGATACGCAGTATTTT; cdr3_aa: CASRSGGGTDTQYF
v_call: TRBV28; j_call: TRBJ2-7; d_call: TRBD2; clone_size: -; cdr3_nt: TGTGCCAGCAACTATCGAATAGCGGGGGGACTAAATTACGAGCAGTACTTC; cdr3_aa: CASNYRIAGGLNYEQYF
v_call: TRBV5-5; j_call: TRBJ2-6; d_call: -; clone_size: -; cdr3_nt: TGTGCCAGCAGCTTTACTGGTCAATCTGGGGCCAACGTCCTGACTTTC; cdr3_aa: CASSFTGQSGANVLTF
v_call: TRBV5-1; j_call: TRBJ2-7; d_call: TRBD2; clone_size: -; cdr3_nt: TGCGCCAGCGCTAGCGGGGGTTCAATCTCCTACGAGCAGTACTTC; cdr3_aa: CASASGGSISYEQYF
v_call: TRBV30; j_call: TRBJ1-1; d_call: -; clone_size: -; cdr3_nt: TGTGCCTGGGGCGGAGCTTTAATTGAAGCTTTCTTT; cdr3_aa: CAWGGALIEAFF
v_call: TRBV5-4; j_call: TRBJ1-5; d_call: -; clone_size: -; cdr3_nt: TGTGCCAGCAGCTCGGGACAAACTCAGCCCCAGCATTTT; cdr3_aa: CASSSGQTQPQHF
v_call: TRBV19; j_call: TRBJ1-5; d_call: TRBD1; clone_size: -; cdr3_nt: TGTGCCAGTAGGGATACAGGGGGCAATCAGCCCCAGCATTTT; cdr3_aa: CASRDTGGNQPQHF
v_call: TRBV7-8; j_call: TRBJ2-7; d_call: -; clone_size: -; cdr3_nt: TGTGCCAGCAGCTTAGTTCCACGCACGATTATCTACGAGCAGTACTTC; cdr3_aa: CASSLVPRTIIYEQYF
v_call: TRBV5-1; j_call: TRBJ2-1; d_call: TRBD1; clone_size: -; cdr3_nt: TGCGCCAGCAGCTTGTTTCTACAGGGGGCAGGCTCCTACAATGAGCAGTTCTTC; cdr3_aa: CASSLFLQGAGSYNEQFF
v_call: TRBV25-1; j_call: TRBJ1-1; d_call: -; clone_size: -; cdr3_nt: TGTGCCAGCAGTGAAGTGGGCTGGAACACTGAAGCTTTCTTT; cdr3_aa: CASSEVGWNTEAFF
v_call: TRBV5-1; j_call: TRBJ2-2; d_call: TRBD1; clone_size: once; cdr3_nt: TGCGCCAGCAGCTTCCGGGGACAGGGTAATAACGGGGAGCTGTTTTTT; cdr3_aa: CASSFRGQGNNGELFF
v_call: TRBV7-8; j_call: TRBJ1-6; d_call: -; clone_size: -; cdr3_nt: TGTGCCAGCAGCTCCCCAACGACGACAGGCGGCCGTTCACCCCTCCACTTT; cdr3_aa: CASSSPTTTGGRSPLHF
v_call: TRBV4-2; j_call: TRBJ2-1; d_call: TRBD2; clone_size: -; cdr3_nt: TGTGCCAGCAGTTCTCTTCGGGAGGGGTACAATGAGCAGTTCTTC; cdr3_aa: CASSSLREGYNEQFF
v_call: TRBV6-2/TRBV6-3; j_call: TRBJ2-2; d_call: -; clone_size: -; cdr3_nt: TGTGCCAGCAGTTACCCGGTGGGGGCGGGGCGCACCGGGGAGCTGTTTTTT; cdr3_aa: CASSYPVGAGRTGELFF
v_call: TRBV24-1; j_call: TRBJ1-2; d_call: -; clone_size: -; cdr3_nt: TGTGCCACCAGTGACCTCCGGGCTAACTATGGCTACACCTTC; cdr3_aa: CATSDLRANYGYTF
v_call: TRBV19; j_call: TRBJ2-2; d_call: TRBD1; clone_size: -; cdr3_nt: TGTGCCAGTAGTGATAGGGACAGGTTCACCGGGGAGCTGTTTTTT; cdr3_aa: CASSDRDRFTGELFF
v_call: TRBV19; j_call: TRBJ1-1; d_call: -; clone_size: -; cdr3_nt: TGTGCCAGTAGGACACAGGAGAACACTGAAGCTTTCTTT; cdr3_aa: CASRTQENTEAFF
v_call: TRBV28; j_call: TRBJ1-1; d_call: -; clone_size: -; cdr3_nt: TGTGCCAGCAGTTTAACAGGGCTCTGGAACACTGAAGCTTTCTTT; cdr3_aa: CASSLTGLWNTEAFF
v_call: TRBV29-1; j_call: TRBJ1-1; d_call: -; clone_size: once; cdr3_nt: TGCAGCGTTGACCGGACGAACACTGAAGCTTTCTTT; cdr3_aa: CSVDRTNTEAFF
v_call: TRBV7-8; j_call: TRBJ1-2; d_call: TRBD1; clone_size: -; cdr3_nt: TGTGCCAGCAGCTTCCGGGACAGGGGGGACTATGGCTACACCTTC; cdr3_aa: CASSFRDRGDYGYTF
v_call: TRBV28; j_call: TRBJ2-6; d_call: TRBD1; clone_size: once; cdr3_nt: TGTGCCAGCAGTTTAGGACAGGGTGGAGCCTCTGGGGCCAACGTCCTGACTTTC; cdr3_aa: CASSLGQGGASGANVLTF
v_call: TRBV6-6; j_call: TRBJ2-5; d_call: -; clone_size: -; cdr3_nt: TGTGCCAGCAGTACGGACGAACACGGGGAGACCCAGTACTTC; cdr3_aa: CASSTDEHGETQYF
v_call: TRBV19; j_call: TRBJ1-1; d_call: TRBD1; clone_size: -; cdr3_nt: TGTGCCACCGGGACAGGGGGCACTGAAGCTTTCTTT; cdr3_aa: CATGTGGTEAFF
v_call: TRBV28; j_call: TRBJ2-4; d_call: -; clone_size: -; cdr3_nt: TGTGCCAGCAGTTTATCGGTCCGGGGGCGCCAAAACATTCAGTACTTC; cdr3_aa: CASSLSVRGRQNIQYF
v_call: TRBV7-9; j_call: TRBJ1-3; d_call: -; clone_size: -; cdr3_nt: TGTGCCAGCAGCAGTTACAGGGTTTTGTCTGGAAACACCATATATTTT; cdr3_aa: CASSSYRVLSGNTIYF
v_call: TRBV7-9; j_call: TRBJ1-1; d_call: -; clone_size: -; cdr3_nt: TGTGCCAGCAGCTTCGGGACGGGGACTGAAGCTTTCTTT; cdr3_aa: CASSFGTGTEAFF
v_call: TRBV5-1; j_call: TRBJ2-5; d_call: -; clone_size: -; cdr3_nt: TGCGCCAGCAGCTTGGCTTATAGCGGCCAAGAGACCCAGTACTTC; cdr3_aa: CASSLAYSGQETQYF
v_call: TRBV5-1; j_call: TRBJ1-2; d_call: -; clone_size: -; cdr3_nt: TGCGCCAGCAGCCCCTCGGGAGGGGAAGTAGGCTACACCTTC; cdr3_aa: CASSPSGGEVGYTF
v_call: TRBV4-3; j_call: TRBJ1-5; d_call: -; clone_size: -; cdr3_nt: TGCGCCAGCAGCCAAGCCCCTGCAAACCGACAGAGCAATCAGCCCCAGCATTTT; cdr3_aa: CASSQAPANRQSNQPQHF
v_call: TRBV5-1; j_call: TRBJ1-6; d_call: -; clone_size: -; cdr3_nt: TGCGCCAGCAGCTTGGAGGGGTACAGCTCCTATAATTCACCCCTCCACTTT; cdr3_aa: CASSLEGYSSYNSPLHF
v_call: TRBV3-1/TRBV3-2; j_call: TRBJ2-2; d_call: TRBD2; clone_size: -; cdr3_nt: TGTGCCAGCAGCCAAGTCCGCCTAGCGGGACGGGAGCTGTTTTTT; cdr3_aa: CASSQVRLAGRELFF